This TCR beta chain derives from a study of early T cells in non-severe SARS-CoV-2 infection. Whole-study context: Unsorted whole blood bulk RNA was sequenced, with unpaired chains.

The CDR3 consists of 15 residues. Looked up from germline, CDR1 is MNHEY and CDR2 is SVGAGI. The V and J ends lost 6 bases and 7 bases, in that order; junction bases with no gene match: 11. TCRdb analysed the 5' RACE reads with MiXCR anew, one entry per CDR3 protein. The data hold some 80,000 distinct CDR3 sequences, with 12% observed a single time. The V gene is TRBV6-5, the J gene TRBJ2-1; 8 positions match TRBD2. The sequenced sample was whole blood, obtained at baseline. The source of this sequence is an adult who was a healthcare worker with PCR-confirmed SARS-CoV-2 infection or an uninfected control (not recorded which). The donor label of this sample is uncertain. CDR3 amino acids: CASSPGLAGINEQFF. The CDR3 region has the DNA TGTGCCAGCAGCCCCGGGCTAGCGGGCATAAATGAGCAGTTCTTC.